This entry describes one T cell receptor (beta chain). Its antigen is undetermined. Other DNA sequences in the same sample also yield this CDR3. The method was immunoSEQ multiplex PCR; TCRdb's version includes in-frame clones alone and lacks a portion of them. The sample holds approximately 170,000 clones, 80% to 95% seen once. These data originate in a study of T cell responses to AZD1222 COVID-19 vaccine. Study findings and constraints: The number of AZD1222 recipients seropositive at baseline was only five or six. Repertoire collection took place solely once the T cell response had peaked.

The material sequenced was peripheral blood, taken on day 0 of AZD1222 vaccination. This receptor was identified in an adult in good health.

DNA of the CDR3: TGTGCCTGGAGTGTACGTGAGACCCAGTACTTC. It translates to CAWSVRETQYF. The chain joins TRBV30 to TRBJ2-5; no clear D gene. V was shortened by 0 bases and J by 5 bases, with 4 bases between the two germline ends. CDR3 size: 11 residues. The germline gives CDR1 GTSNPN, CDR2 SVGIG (reference sequence).